The TCR beta chain described here comes from a study of breast tumors, draining lymph nodes, adjacent tissues. This clonotype was counted at least ten times. Its antigen is as yet unknown. Via MiXCR, TCRdb re-called the multiplex PCR reads, giving one row per CDR3 protein. The table records more than 250,000 distinct CDR3 sequences, over 30% of them present only once. Per the germline V gene, CDR1 is SEHNR and CDR2 is FQNEAQ (reference sequence). The CDR3 is 17 amino acids. Unmatched junction bases numbered 7, after V lost 3 bases and J lost 0 bases. Overall study findings and caveats: Data only fit, rather than demonstrated, lymph node origin of most tumor T cells. Tumor TCR diversity was below lymph nodes but above nontumor tissue. Data fit most tumor T cells coming from lymph node, expanding in tumor. Luminal-like breast cancer showed significantly greater tumor-nontumor repertoire similarity than basal-like breast cancer did.

The lymph nodes were axillary draining lymph nodes from breast cancer patients. This TCR came from a female donor with breast cancer. Some clones in this sample may be carry-over from other donors' samples. The V call is TRBV7-9, the J call TRBJ2-7; 11 positions agree with TRBD2. Sequenced: axillary lymph node tissue. The CDR3: CASSFGLAGRSSYEQYF. For the CDR3, the DNA is TGTGCCAGCAGCTTTGGACTAGCGGGCCGAAGCTCCTACGAGCAGTACTTC.